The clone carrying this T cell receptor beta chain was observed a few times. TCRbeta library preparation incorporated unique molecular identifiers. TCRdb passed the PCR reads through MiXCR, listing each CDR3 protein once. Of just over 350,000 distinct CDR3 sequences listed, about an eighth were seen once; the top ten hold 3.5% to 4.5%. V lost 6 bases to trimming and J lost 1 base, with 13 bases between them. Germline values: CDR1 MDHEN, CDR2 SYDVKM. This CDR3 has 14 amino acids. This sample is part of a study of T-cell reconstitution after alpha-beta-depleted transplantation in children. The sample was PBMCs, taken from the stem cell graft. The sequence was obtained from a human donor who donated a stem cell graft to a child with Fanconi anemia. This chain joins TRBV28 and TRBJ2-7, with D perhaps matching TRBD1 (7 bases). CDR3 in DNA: TGTGCCAGCAGCCCGGCGGGACAGTCCTACGAGCAGTACGTC. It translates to CASSPAGQSYEQYV.